The 27 T cell receptor beta chains reported below all come from one sample, sequenced in a study of blood T cell repertoires in COVID-19. Assay: immunoSEQ multiplex PCR; the TCRdb copy retains only in-frame clones and omits some. The sample records tens of thousands of clones, 82% being singletons. What was sequenced was peripheral blood. These receptors originate from a human donor with acute or convalescent COVID-19. The donor label of this sample is uncertain.

In this sample, this clone turned up once. The V call is TRBV6-5, the J call TRBJ2-1; 14 positions agree with TRBD2. V shed 4 bases and J 7 bases; nucleotides not matched to a gene: 3. The CDR3 has 15 amino acids. Germline loops: CDR1 MNHEY, CDR2 SVGAGI. CDR3 in DNA: TGTGCCAGCAGTTCGGGACTAGCGGGAGTTAATGAGCAGTTCTTC. Its translation: CASSSGLAGVNEQFF.

This clone was detected once. The CDR3 is CASSRGGEGTEAFF. The CDR3 DNA is TGCGCCAGCAGCCGGGGCGGGGAGGGCACTGAAGCTTTCTTT. The genes are TRBV5-1 and TRBJ1-1, with D maybe TRBD1 (5 bases). This CDR3 is built from 14 residues. Trimming stripped 4 bases from V and 4 bases from J, with 14 bases between. CDR1 and CDR2 (germline): SGHRS, YFSETQ.

The chain has TRBV14 and TRBJ1-1; TRBD1 aligns across 8 bases. The CDR3 loop spans 14 amino acids. After removal of 5 bases from V and 4 bases from J, the junction contained 6 bases not matched to a gene. From germline, CDR1 is SGHDN and CDR2 FVKESK. This CDR3 is CASSSTGGSTEAFF. CDR3 in DNA: TGTGCCAGCAGCTCCACAGGGGGAAGCACTGAAGCTTTCTTT.

This clone was recorded a few times. V gene TRBV15 combines with J gene TRBJ1-6; 8 nucleotides line up with TRBD1. With V trimmed by 3 bases and J by 4 bases, 5 bases remained unmatched. Germline V gives CDR1 LNHNV, CDR2 YYDKDF (reference sequence). The CDR3 consists of 16 residues. This CDR3 is CATSRAQGDYNSPLHF. CDR3 bases: TGTGCCACCAGCAGGGCACAGGGGGATTATAATTCACCCCTCCACTTT.

The gene calls are TRBV7-2 and TRBJ1-6, with 8 bases matching TRBD1. V was pared by 3 bases and J by 7 bases, with 8 bases of the junction left unmatched. From germline, CDR1 is SGHTA and CDR2 FQGNSA. This CDR3 is built from 16 residues. CDR3 sequence (DNA): TGTGCCAGCAGCTTGTGGACAGGGTCCCCCAATTCACCCCTCCACTTT. It is translated as CASSLWTGSPNSPLHF.

The chain is built from TRBV12-5 and TRBJ1-2, with 7 bases aligning to TRBD1. After removal of 5 bases from V and 0 bases from J, the junction contained 15 bases not matched to a gene. The V gene's germline CDR1 is LGHNT and CDR2 FRNRAP. This CDR3 is built from 18 residues. The CDR3 sequence is CASGPSHPGQLSNYGYTF. CDR3 coding DNA: TGTGCTAGTGGTCCCTCCCACCCGGGACAGCTATCTAACTATGGCTACACCTTC.

The chain is built from TRBV6-6 and TRBJ2-6, with 8 nucleotides matching TRBD1. Germline values: CDR1 MNHNY, CDR2 SVGAGI (reference sequence). V dropped 5 bases and J dropped 3; count of bases not matched to a gene: 6. The CDR3 runs 16 residues. CDR3 DNA sequence: TGTGCCAGCAGTCCCAGGGGGCGTTTTGGGGCCAACGTCCTGACTTTC. Amino acids: CASSPRGRFGANVLTF.

CDR3 nucleotide sequence: TGTGCCAGCAGCTCTACTAGCGGCCGATACGAGCAGTACTTC. Amino acids: CASSSTSGRYEQYF. The V and J genes are TRBV7-2 and TRBJ2-7; 8 positions agree with TRBD2. This CDR3 region has 14 residues. With V trimmed by 4 bases and J by 4 bases, 6 bases remained unmatched. Germline values: CDR1 SGHTA, CDR2 FQGNSA.

This chain joins TRBV5-5 and TRBJ2-3; 10 nucleotides line up with TRBD2. V lost 3 bases, J lost 0 bases, and 7 bases stayed unmatched. The CDR3 runs to 17 residues. Germline-derived CDR1 and CDR2 are SGHKS and YYEKEE (reference sequence). CDR3 in DNA: TGTGCCAGCAGCTCGCAATGGACTAGCGGAAGCACAGATACGCAGTATTTT. This codes for CASSSQWTSGSTDTQYF. Full variable domain (outside the CDR3, taken from reference TRBV5-5 and TRBJ2-3): DAGVTQSPTHLIKTRGQQVTLRCSPISGHKSVSWYQQVLGQGPQFIFQYYEKEERGRGNFPDRFSARQFPNYSSELNVNALLLGDSALYLCASSSQWTSGSTDTQYFGPGTRLTVL.

The V gene is TRBV19, the J gene TRBJ2-1; D call uncertain. The CDR3 runs 13 residues. V was cut by 3 bases and J by 6 bases, with 9 bases left in between. The germline V gene encodes CDR1 LNHDA and CDR2 SQIVND (reference sequence). CDR3 amino acids: CASSISSANEQFF. The CDR3 DNA follows: TGTGCCAGTAGTATCTCTAGTGCCAATGAGCAGTTCTTC. Based on the CDR3 plus reference TRBV19 and TRBJ2-1, the full variable domain is DGGITQSPKYLFRKEGQNVTLSCEQNLNHDAMYWYRQDPGQGLRLIYYSQIVNDFQKGDIAEGYSVSREKKESFPLTVTSAQKNPTAFYLCASSISSANEQFFGPGTRLTVL.

This chain joins TRBV10-1 and TRBJ1-5; TRBD1 aligns across 9 bases. This CDR3 contains 15 residues. The junction had 6 bases not matched to a gene; V was cut back by 4 bases and J by 5 bases. Looked up from germline, CDR1 is WNHNN and CDR2 is SYGVQD (reference sequence). Here the CDR3 reads CASSGGTGLDQPQHF. The CDR3 DNA follows: TGCGCCAGCAGTGGGGGGACAGGGCTAGATCAGCCCCAGCATTTT.

This clone was seen a handful of times. The chain employs TRBV28 and TRBJ1-2, with 7 bases lining up with TRBD1. The V gene's germline CDR1 is MDHEN and CDR2 SYDVKM. The ends lost 2 bases at V and 8 bases at J; junction bases unmatched: 11. This CDR3 contains 15 residues. DNA of the CDR3: TGTGCCAGCAGTTTACTCAGACAGGGCCTCGTGGGCTACACCTTC. Translating gives CASSLLRQGLVGYTF.

This clone was recorded once. The chain uses TRBV7-2 and TRBJ2-5, with D possibly matching TRBD2 (6 bases). Germline lookup yields CDR1 SGHTA and CDR2 FQGNSA. The CDR3 covers 15 residues. V lost 2 bases to trimming and J lost 5 bases, with 15 bases between them. The CDR3 sequence is CASSLSWAGRETQYF. The CDR3 nucleotides read TGTGCCAGCAGCTTATCTTGGGCGGGGCGGGAGACCCAGTACTTC.

J is TRBJ2-5 and V is TRBV6-1; D ambiguous. Trimming left V 3 bases short and J 3 bases short, with 11 bases between. The CDR3 contains 14 residues. CDR1 and CDR2 from the germline V gene are MNHNS and SASEGT. DNA of the CDR3: TGTGCCAGCAGTGAGGGCCACGGAAAAGAGACCCAGTACTTC. Protein: CASSEGHGKETQYF.

V and J are TRBV6-1 and TRBJ2-4; 10 bases are a match to TRBD1. V lost 1 base, J lost 5 bases, and 11 bases stayed unmatched. This CDR3 has 18 residues. In germline, CDR1 is MNHNS, CDR2 SASEGT. The CDR3 is CASSEGDRGPGQENIQYF. The CDR3 DNA sequence: TGTGCCAGCAGTGAAGGGGACAGGGGTCCCGGCCAAGAAAACATTCAGTACTTC.

The sample holds a few counts of this clone. This chain links TRBV10-3 with TRBJ1-2, with 9 bases matching TRBD1. V lost 10 bases, J lost 7 bases, and 10 bases stayed unmatched. There are 13 residues in the CDR3. In germline, CDR1 is ENHRY, CDR2 SYGVKD. The CDR3: CASRQGVEVGYTF. The CDR3 coding sequence is TGTGCCAGCCGACAGGGGGTGGAGGTTGGCTACACCTTC.

The gene calls are TRBV4-3 and TRBJ1-2; 9 nucleotides match TRBD1. Germline CDR1 is LGHNA and CDR2 is YSLEER. The CDR3 is 16 amino acids. Germline trimming cut 5 bases from V and 2 bases from J; bases unmatched to any gene: 9. The CDR3 region is CASSSAGTGNNYGYTF. CDR3 bases: TGCGCCAGCAGCTCAGCCGGGACAGGGAACAACTATGGCTACACCTTC.

The gene calls are TRBV5-4 and TRBJ1-4, with D uncertain. In germline, CDR1 is SGHNT, CDR2 YYREEE (reference sequence). The CDR3 is 15 residues long. Trimming shortened V by 1 base and J by 2 bases, and 9 bases separated the two germline ends. The DNA for the CDR3 is TGTGCCAGCAGCTTGTCAGGTGGGACTAATGAAAAACTGTTTTTT. Translating it yields CASSLSGGTNEKLFF.

The chain has TRBV20-1 and TRBJ2-3; 9 nucleotides line up with TRBD2. The CDR3 is 15 amino acids. Losses at the gene ends were 3 bases for V and 2 bases for J; bases not matched to a gene: 6. Germline V gives CDR1 DFQATT, CDR2 SNEGSKA (reference sequence). CDR3 sequence: CSASSSSGNTDTQYF. As DNA, the CDR3 is TGCAGTGCTAGTTCGTCTAGCGGGAACACAGATACGCAGTATTTT.

The V and J genes are TRBV3-1 (or the pseudogene TRBV3-2) and TRBJ2-2; D is perhaps TRBD2 (5 bases). The CDR3 has 15 residues. Germline V gene sequence: CDR1 LGHDT, CDR2 YNNKEL (reference sequence). The germline V and J ends were trimmed by 4 bases and 1 base, with 10 bases remaining between them. As DNA, the CDR3 is TGTGCCAGCAGCCTAGTAGGACTGAACACCGGGGAGCTGTTTTTT. Translation gives CASSLVGLNTGELFF.

This rearrangement joins TRBV18 to TRBJ2-1; D might be TRBD2 (5 bases). The germline CDR1 and CDR2 sequences are KGHSH and LQKENI. Trimming left V 3 bases short and J 5 bases short, with 17 bases between. This CDR3 has 16 residues. The CDR3 nucleotides are TGTGCCAGCTCACCTTTTATTAGCGAGAACAACAATGAGCAGTTCTTC. Protein: CASSPFISENNNEQFF.

The chain recombines TRBV10-1 with TRBJ2-1; D may be TRBD1 (6 bases). V dropped 0 bases and J dropped 7 bases, with 10 bases sitting between them. The germline V gene encodes CDR1 WNHNN and CDR2 SYGVQD (reference sequence). This CDR3 is built from 14 residues. In nucleotides, the CDR3 is TGCGCCAGCAGTGAGTCGGGTCAGGGGAATGAGCAGTTCTTC. Amino acid sequence: CASSESGQGNEQFF.

The chain has TRBV11-3 and TRBJ2-5; 8 positions agree with TRBD2. Per the germline V gene, CDR1 is SGHNT and CDR2 is YENEEA. Trimming at V came to 0 bases and at J to 0 bases, leaving 3 bases not matched to a gene. The CDR3 is 16 amino acids. CDR3 in amino acids: CASSLDIAGHQETQYF. CDR3 DNA: TGTGCCAGCAGCTTAGATATAGCGGGGCACCAAGAGACCCAGTACTTC.

The chain joins TRBV19 to TRBJ2-5; 7 bases are a match to TRBD1. Trimming cost V 5 bases and J 3 bases; bases outside gene matches: 9. Germline V CDR1 and CDR2: LNHDA, SQIVND (reference sequence). The CDR3 sequence is 15 residues long. Written as DNA, the CDR3 is TGTGCCAGTAGTCAAATCGGGACAGAGGAAGAGACCCAGTACTTC. Protein product: CASSQIGTEEETQYF.

The chain links TRBV30 to TRBJ2-5, with 9 bases that match TRBD1. The CDR3 extends over 15 amino acids. V lost 6 bases, J lost 6 bases, and 14 bases stayed unmatched. CDR1 and CDR2 (germline): GTSNPN, SVGIG (reference sequence). This CDR3 reads CACPNVRTGAKTQYF. DNA for the CDR3: TGTGCCTGCCCTAACGTCCGGACAGGGGCCAAGACCCAGTACTTC. Using reference TRBV30 and TRBJ2-5 for the parts outside the CDR3, the full variable domain is SQTIHQWPATLVQPVGSPLSLECTVEGTSNPNLYWYRQAAGRGLQLLFYSVGIGQISSEVPQNLSASRPQDRQFILSSKKLLLSDSGFYLCACPNVRTGAKTQYFGPGTRLLVL.

This chain uses TRBV14 with TRBJ2-2; D remains ambiguous. CDR1 is SGHDN and CDR2 is FVKESK in the germline V gene. V lost 4 bases and J lost 6, with 12 bases in between. The CDR3 covers 14 residues. The CDR3 here is CASSPNLDSGELFF. DNA for the CDR3: TGTGCCAGCAGCCCCAATCTAGATTCCGGGGAGCTGTTTTTT.

The gene calls are TRBV4-3 and TRBJ1-2; D is unresolved. The CDR3 has 12 amino acids. V was cut by 0 bases and J by 8 bases, with 7 bases left in between. CDR1 and CDR2 (germline): LGHNA, YSLEER. The CDR3: CASSQDTRGYTF. The CDR3 nucleotides read TGCGCCAGCAGCCAAGATACGAGGGGCTACACCTTC.